The TCR beta chain described here comes from a study of T-cell reconstitution after alpha-beta-depleted transplantation in children. This clonotype has a count of ten or more. Unique molecular identifiers were incorporated during preparation of the TCRbeta library. Using its own MiXCR run on the PCR reads, TCRdb lists one record per CDR3 protein. The data hold around 400,000 distinct CDR3 sequences, with roughly 22% observed a single time. The source material was PBMCs from the stem cell graft donor, sampled from the stem cell graft. The clonotype was recovered from a human donor who donated a stem cell graft to a child with acute myeloid leukemia.

CDR3 protein: CASSLRASFGVGHQETQYF. CDR3 DNA sequence: TGTGCCAGCAGCCTTAGGGCCTCCTTTGGGGTGGGCCACCAAGAGACCCAGTACTTC. The chain has TRBV7-2 and TRBJ2-5, with D hard to call. The CDR3 is 19 amino acids. Germline assignment: CDR1 SGHTA and CDR2 FQGNSA. V was pared by 5 bases and J by 0 bases, with 25 bases between.